This passage covers 25 T cell receptor beta chains from one sample sequenced in a study of cytomegalovirus exposure and HLA in healthy donors. PCR amplification relied on 60 Vbeta primers (plus 13 Jbeta primers). Generated by immunoSEQ multiplex PCR, the TCRdb table keeps only in-frame clones and is missing some. This table has approximately 140,000 clones, approximately 77% appearing once. Sequencing used PBMCs. These receptors originate from a woman aged 50 to 60 in good health and CMV-seronegative.

This chain uses TRBV2 with TRBJ2-1; TRBD2 agrees at 12 bases. V lost 1 base and J lost 7; bases outside the gene matches: 2. Germline loops: CDR1 SNHLY, CDR2 FYNNEI. CDR3 length equals 15 residues. The CDR3 DNA reads as TGTGCCAGCAGTGAAGGGCTAGCGGGGGGGAATGAGCAGTTCTTC. The encoded protein is CASSEGLAGGNEQFF.

The J gene is TRBJ2-5, the V gene TRBV29-1; D might be TRBD1 (7 bases). This CDR3 region has 14 residues. Germline V gives CDR1 SQVTM, CDR2 ANQGSEA. Trimming removed 4 bases from V and 2 bases from J, with 14 bases in between. This chain's CDR3 is CSVGQGGSQETQYF. Here the CDR3 DNA reads TGCAGCGTTGGACAGGGAGGATCACAAGAGACCCAGTACTTC.

This clone showed up just a few times. Likely a read error: the CDR3 ends without its conserved phenylalanine or tryptophan. The rearrangement joins TRBV7-2 to TRBJ1-1; D is possibly TRBD1 (6 bases). Germline loops: CDR1 SGHTA, CDR2 FQGNSA. Trimming took off 3 bases at V and 4 bases at J, with 15 bases between the two ends. The CDR3 covers 15 residues. DNA of the CDR3: TGTGCCAGCAGCTTGTCGGCAGGGGCTCCCACTGAAGCTTTCCTT. This sequence encodes CASSLSAGAPTEAFL.

This chain connects TRBV28 to TRBJ1-6; D is perhaps TRBD1 (5 bases). The CDR3 extends over 14 amino acids. CDR1 is MDHEN and CDR2 is SYDVKM in the germline V gene. With 10 bases removed from V and 7 bases from J, the gap between germline ends came to 17 bases. The CDR3 nucleotides read TGTGCCACCGTTTCGACAGCTTCCAATTCACCCCTCCACTTT. Protein sequence: CATVSTASNSPLHF.

The chain has TRBV27 and TRBJ2-7, with 11 bases that match TRBD1. The germline gives CDR1 MNHEY, CDR2 SMNVEV (reference sequence). The junction had 12 bases not matched to a gene; V was cut back by 2 bases and J by 0 bases. This CDR3 is built from 19 residues. The CDR3 spells CASSLTGTGGTPLSYEQYF. As DNA, the CDR3 is TGTGCCAGCAGTTTAACCGGGACAGGGGGTACCCCGCTCTCCTACGAGCAGTACTTC.

The chain employs TRBV29-1 and TRBJ1-5, with 12 bases that match TRBD1. J lost 3 bases, V lost 6 bases, and 6 bases had no gene match. In germline, CDR1 is SQVTM, CDR2 ANQGSEA. The CDR3 runs to 15 residues. CDR3 in amino acids: CSVRGTGGINQPQHF. CDR3 nucleotides: TGCAGCGTAAGAGGGACAGGGGGCATCAATCAGCCCCAGCATTTT.

CDR3 sequence: CASSLVGGEKLFF. The CDR3 DNA sequence: TGCGCCAGCAGCTTGGTTGGGGGGGAAAAACTGTTTTTT. The V call is TRBV5-1, the J call TRBJ1-4, with a weak D call TRBD1 (5 bases). The CDR3 is made up of 13 amino acids. The germline V and J ends were trimmed by 0 bases and 8 bases, with 8 bases remaining between them. Germline assignment: CDR1 SGHRS and CDR2 YFSETQ.

This chain links TRBV11-2 with TRBJ1-1, with 8 bases identical to TRBD1. With 8 bases clipped from V and 3 bases from J, the junction kept 20 bases outside the gene matches. Germline V CDR1 and CDR2: SGHAT, FQNNGV. The CDR3 covers 18 residues. The CDR3 sequence is CASRTGTGSVTGDTEAFF. The CDR3, as DNA: TGTGCCAGCCGCACAGGGACAGGTTCGGTTACAGGGGACACTGAAGCTTTCTTT.

The chain employs TRBV4-1 and TRBJ2-7; 7 bases are a match to TRBD1. Germline CDR1 reads MGHRA; CDR2 reads YSYEKL. J lost 1 base, V lost 6 bases, and 9 bases had no gene match. There are 15 residues in the CDR3. CDR3 region: CASSSNRGWSYEQYF. For the CDR3, the DNA is TGCGCCAGCAGTTCGAACAGGGGTTGGTCCTACGAGCAGTACTTC.

J is TRBJ1-6 and V is TRBV11-2, with D unresolved. Looked up from germline, CDR1 is SGHAT and CDR2 is FQNNGV. CDR3 size: 13 residues. Trimming stripped 0 bases from V and 7 bases from J, with 4 bases between. CDR3 amino acids: CASSLDLNSPLHF. CDR3 coding DNA: TGTGCCAGCAGCTTAGACCTCAATTCACCCCTCCACTTT.

The chain recombines TRBV2 with TRBJ1-1, with D tentatively TRBD1 (5 bases). The germline V gene encodes CDR1 SNHLY and CDR2 FYNNEI. V was trimmed by 2 bases and J by 8 bases, leaving 12 bases between them. This CDR3 spans 13 amino acids. Here the CDR3 reads CASSEQGLGEAFF. The CDR3, as DNA: TGTGCCAGCAGTGAACAGGGCCTGGGGGAAGCTTTCTTT.

This clone was picked up a small number of times. The chain uses TRBV4-2 and TRBJ1-2; D is possibly TRBD1 (6 bases). Trimming left V 3 bases short and J 8 bases short, with 19 bases between. This CDR3 has 15 residues. Germline V gives CDR1 LGHNA, CDR2 YNFKEQ. CDR3 nucleotide sequence: TGTGCCAGCAGCCAGGGGACGGGAATAGGGGGAGGCTACACCTTC. Translating gives CASSQGTGIGGGYTF.

V gene TRBV4-1 combines with J gene TRBJ2-7, with 9 bases matching TRBD1. V gave up 0 bases and J gave up 3 bases; unmatched junction bases: 9. The CDR3 is 17 amino acids. The germline V gene has CDR1 MGHRA and CDR2 YSYEKL. The CDR3 loop reads CASSQEGTGTGFYEQYF. The CDR3 DNA follows: TGCGCCAGCAGCCAAGAGGGCACCGGGACAGGGTTCTACGAGCAGTACTTC.

V and J are TRBV6-5 and TRBJ2-5; D might be TRBD2 (6 bases). CDR3 length equals 14 residues. CDR1 is MNHEY and CDR2 is SVGAGI in the germline V gene. Trimming pared 2 bases from V and 2 bases from J, leaving 9 bases between. The CDR3 spells CASSYPGGQETQYF. In DNA form, the CDR3 reads TGTGCCAGCAGTTACCCCGGGGGTCAAGAGACCCAGTACTTC.

V is TRBV27 and J is TRBJ1-1; maybe TRBD1 (5 bases). V was pared by 2 bases and J by 5 bases, with 12 bases between. Germline V CDR1 and CDR2: MNHEY, SMNVEV (reference sequence). The CDR3 extends over 14 amino acids. The CDR3 here is CASSLSRGWTEAFF. In DNA, the CDR3 is TGTGCCAGCAGTTTAAGCCGGGGGTGGACTGAAGCTTTCTTT.

The chain combines TRBV7-2 with TRBJ1-5; a possible D gene is TRBD1 (6 bases). V was cut by 5 bases and J by 3 bases, with 11 bases left in between. Germline loops: CDR1 SGHTA, CDR2 FQGNSA. This CDR3 has 14 amino acids. The CDR3 sequence is CASSRDTPNQPQHF. The CDR3, as DNA: TGTGCCAGCAGCCGGGACACCCCCAATCAGCCCCAGCATTTT.

This chain uses TRBV7-2 with TRBJ1-3; no firm D call. Looked up from germline, CDR1 is SGHTA and CDR2 is FQGNSA. The CDR3 has 14 residues. Between the trimmed V and J ends, which lost 2 bases and 3 bases, there was a span of 8 bases. The CDR3 nucleotides are TGTGCCAGCAGCTTATACGGGGATGGAAACACCATATATTTT. Translation: CASSLYGDGNTIYF.

The V gene is TRBV2, the J gene TRBJ1-3; no clear D. Germline-derived CDR1 and CDR2 are SNHLY and FYNNEI. The CDR3 spans 16 residues. V was trimmed by 4 bases and J by 3 bases, leaving 16 bases between them. CDR3 nucleotides: TGTGCCAGCAGTGTGGGTTGGCCGGGAGGTGGAAACACCATATATTTT. It yields the protein CASSVGWPGGGNTIYF.

CDR3 amino acids: CASSYGYLGGAFF. Written as DNA, the CDR3 is TGTGCCAGCAGTTACGGCTACCTCGGGGGAGCTTTCTTT. The V and J genes are TRBV6-5 and TRBJ1-1; a weak D match, TRBD1 (5 bases). Germline-derived CDR1 and CDR2 are MNHEY and SVGAGI. Trimming pared 2 bases from V and 10 bases from J, leaving 14 bases between. The CDR3 totals 13 residues.

The chain carries TRBV6-6 and TRBJ1-4, with D perhaps TRBD1 (5 bases). Trimming removed 6 bases at V and 1 base at J, with 9 bases between. The CDR3 contains 14 residues. Per germline, CDR1 MNHNY and CDR2 SVGAGI (reference sequence). The CDR3 region is CASSRRGTNEKLFF. In nucleotides, the CDR3 is TGTGCCAGCAGCCGAAGGGGAACTAATGAAAAACTGTTTTTT.

The V gene is TRBV7-9, the J gene TRBJ1-1; TRBD1 aligns across 8 bases. Trimming at V came to 5 bases and at J to 5 bases, leaving 4 bases not matched to a gene. There are 13 residues in the CDR3. Germline V gene sequence: CDR1 SEHNR, CDR2 FQNEAQ (reference sequence). The chain's CDR3 is CASSLTGETEAFF. In DNA, the CDR3 is TGTGCCAGCAGCCTGACAGGGGAGACTGAAGCTTTCTTT.

CDR3 DNA sequence: TGTGCCAGCAGTTTATCCAGGGGGCCGACGAACACTGAAGCTTTCTTT. Protein: CASSLSRGPTNTEAFF. The rearrangement links TRBV27 to TRBJ1-1, with 8 positions matching TRBD1. There are 16 residues in the CDR3. V dropped 0 bases and J dropped 1; count of bases not matched to a gene: 4. CDR1 and CDR2 from the germline V gene are MNHEY and SMNVEV (reference sequence).

This chain uses TRBV14 with TRBJ2-1; D call uncertain. V was pared by 1 base and J by 7 bases, with 14 bases between. This CDR3 has 15 residues. Germline assignment: CDR1 SGHDN and CDR2 FVKESK. The CDR3 region has the DNA TGTGCCAGCAGCCAAGCCTACTACGTCATGAATGAGCAGTTCTTC. Protein sequence: CASSQAYYVMNEQFF.

The CDR3 loop is CASSFRQGRGQPQHF. Written as DNA, the CDR3 is TGTGCCAGCAGCTTTAGACAGGGGAGGGGTCAGCCCCAGCATTTT. The rearrangement joins TRBV7-6 to TRBJ1-5, with TRBD1 matching 8 bases. The germline V gene has CDR1 SGHVS and CDR2 FNYEAQ. Trimming at V came to 3 bases and at J to 6 bases, leaving 7 bases not matched to a gene. This CDR3 contains 15 residues.

The chain combines TRBV5-8 with TRBJ1-1; 9 bases fit TRBD1. The CDR3 contains 16 residues. Germline values: CDR1 SGHTS, CDR2 YDEGEE. The V gene end was trimmed by 3 bases and the J gene end by 6 bases; junction bases not matched to a gene: 12. The CDR3 DNA reads TGTGCCAGCAGCTCACCTGGGACAGGGCAAAGGGCTGAAGCTTTCTTT. Protein product: CASSSPGTGQRAEAFF.